This T cell receptor beta chain appears in the sequencing data of a study of shared clonotypes between healthy human individuals. Whole-study context: The people who gave samples were two women and three men aged 18 to 49.

Using immunoSEQ multiplex PCR, the repertoire was profiled, and TCRdb retains in-frame clones only, with some absent. The repertoire holds some 2.1 million clones, with roughly 94% as singletons. With 3 bases clipped from V and 11 bases from J, the junction kept 13 bases outside the gene matches. Germline CDR1 reads SGHTS; CDR2 reads YDEGEE. The CDR3 has 14 amino acids. Terminally differentiated effector memory CD45RA+ cells were excluded by CCR7 positive selection of CD45RO-negative cells. The sequence came from a man aged 18 to 30 in good health. Sample: naive CD8+ T cells sorted from blood. The chain combines TRBV5-8 with TRBJ1-1; 7 positions match TRBD1. The CDR3 DNA sequence: TGTGCCAGCAGCTCCCGGACAGGCACTCGGGGTGCTTTCTTT. Protein product: CASSSRTGTRGAFF.